These 8 T cell receptor beta chains were all obtained from the same sample, sequenced in a study of blood T cell repertoires in COVID-19. Assay: immunoSEQ multiplex PCR; the TCRdb copy retains only in-frame clones and omits some. The table has about 100,000 clones, 85% to 90% seen once; the top ten hold 5%. The sequenced sample consisted of peripheral blood. The receptors here all came from a human donor in a cohort sampled during active COVID-19.

The chain links TRBV7-8 to TRBJ2-3; 7 bases line up with TRBD2. The V segment lost 2 bases and the J segment 1 base; nucleotides outside the gene matches: 12. The germline CDR1 and CDR2 sequences are SGHVS and FQNEAQ. CDR3 length equals 18 residues. This chain's CDR3 is CASSLLGAGEGGTDTQYF. As DNA, the CDR3 is TGTGCCAGCAGCTTACTTGGGGCGGGAGAGGGTGGCACAGATACGCAGTATTTT.

V usage is TRBV5-1 and J usage is TRBJ2-7; TRBD2 might be the D (6 bases). This CDR3 is built from 13 residues. V was cut by 3 bases and J by 1 base, with 8 bases left in between. Germline values: CDR1 SGHRS, CDR2 YFSETQ. The CDR3 loop is CASSSGTSYEQYF. CDR3 DNA: TGCGCCAGCAGCTCCGGGACTTCCTACGAGCAGTACTTC.

The chain links TRBV11-2 to TRBJ1-2, with a weak D call TRBD1 (6 bases). The germline CDR1 and CDR2 sequences are SGHAT and FQNNGV. The V gene lost 5 bases and the J gene lost 3 bases, with 10 bases spanning the gap. The CDR3 consists of 13 residues. In DNA, the CDR3 is TGTGCCAGCAGCCAGGACAGCCACTATGGCTACACCTTC. It encodes CASSQDSHYGYTF.

The chain couples TRBV6-5 to TRBJ1-1; D is unresolved. V lost 6 bases, J lost 1 base, and 9 bases lay in between. CDR1 is MNHEY and CDR2 is SVGAGI in the germline V gene. The CDR3 runs to 13 residues. As DNA, the CDR3 is TGTGCCAGCAGGGACTTGACGAACACTGAAGCTTTCTTT. It codes for CASRDLTNTEAFF.

The genes are TRBV29-1 and TRBJ2-1; TRBD1 agrees at 12 bases. The CDR3 consists of 15 residues. CDR1 is SQVTM and CDR2 is ANQGSEA in the germline V gene. The ends lost 6 bases at V and 9 bases at J; junction bases unmatched: 12. The CDR3 region is CSVEGQGAFSGEQFF. The DNA of the CDR3 is TGCAGCGTGGAGGGACAGGGGGCGTTTTCGGGTGAGCAGTTCTTC.

The V gene is TRBV7-3, the J gene TRBJ2-1, with a weak D call TRBD1 (6 bases). Trimming took off 5 bases at V and 3 bases at J, with 14 bases between the two ends. The CDR3 contains 15 residues. Per the germline V gene, CDR1 is SGHTA and CDR2 is FQGTGA. The CDR3 region has the DNA TGTGCCAGCAGCCCCCGTGCCAGGGGCTACAATGAGCAGTTCTTC. Protein product: CASSPRARGYNEQFF.

The rearrangement uses TRBV10-2 and TRBJ2-1; perhaps TRBD2 as D (6 bases). Germline V gives CDR1 WSHSY, CDR2 SAAADI. V gave up 0 bases and J gave up 10 bases, with 25 bases separating them. The CDR3 is 18 amino acids. The CDR3 loop is CASSESYGGGAAKGEQFF. CDR3 sequence (DNA): TGCGCCAGCAGTGAGTCGTACGGTGGAGGGGCCGCCAAGGGGGAGCAGTTCTTC.

The J gene is TRBJ1-3, the V gene TRBV10-1; D unresolved. Germline V gives CDR1 WNHNN, CDR2 SYGVQD (reference sequence). The CDR3 has 13 residues. V lost 6 bases, J lost 0 bases, and 6 bases lay in between. CDR3: CASRTDSGNTIYF. In DNA, the CDR3 is TGCGCCAGCAGGACTGACTCTGGAAACACCATATATTTT.